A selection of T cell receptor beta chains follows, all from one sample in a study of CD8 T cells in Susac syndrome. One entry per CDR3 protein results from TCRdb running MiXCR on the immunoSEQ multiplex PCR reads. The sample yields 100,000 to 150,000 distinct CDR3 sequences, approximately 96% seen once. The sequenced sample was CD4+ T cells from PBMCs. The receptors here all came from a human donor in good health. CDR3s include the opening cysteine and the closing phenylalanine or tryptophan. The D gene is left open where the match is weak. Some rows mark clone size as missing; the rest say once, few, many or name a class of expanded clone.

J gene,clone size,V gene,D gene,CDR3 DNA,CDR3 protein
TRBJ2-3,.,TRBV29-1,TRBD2,TGCAGCGTTGAAGCTAGCGGGAGTAGCACAGATACGCAGTATTTT,CSVEASGSSTDTQYF
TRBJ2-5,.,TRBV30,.,TGTGCCTGGAGTCGGGGAGAGGGGTACGGCGAGACCCAGTACTTC,CAWSRGEGYGETQYF
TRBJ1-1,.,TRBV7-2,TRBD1,TGTGCCAGCAGCCCCCACAGGGGCACTGAAGCTTTCTTT,CASSPHRGTEAFF
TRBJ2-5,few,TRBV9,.,TGTGCCAGCAGCGTAGGACACAGAGAGACCCAGTACTTC,CASSVGHRETQYF
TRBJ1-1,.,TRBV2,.,TGTGCCAGCAGGCTTGACATGACGGTTACTGAAGCTTTCTTT,CASRLDMTVTEAFF
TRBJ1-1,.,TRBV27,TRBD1,TGTGCCAGCAGTGCCTCCAGGGGGCGATTGGACACTGAAGCTTTCTTT,CASSASRGRLDTEAFF
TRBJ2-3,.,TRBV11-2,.,TGTGCCAGCAGCTCCTACCGACCTGATACAGATACGCAGTATTTT,CASSSYRPDTDTQYF
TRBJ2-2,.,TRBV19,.,TGTGCCAGTAGTATAGGGACCTATAACACCGGGGAGCTGTTTTTT,CASSIGTYNTGELFF
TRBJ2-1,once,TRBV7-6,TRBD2,TGTGCCAGCAGCCCCTTGGGGTCTAGCGGGAGGCATGAGCAGTTCTTC,CASSPLGSSGRHEQFF
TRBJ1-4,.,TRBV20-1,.,TGCAGTGCTAGACCCGGGACGGGGCAGAACGATGAAAAACTGTTTTTT,CSARPGTGQNDEKLFF
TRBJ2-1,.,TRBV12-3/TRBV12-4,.,TGTGCCAGCACCCGAAGGGGTCAGCGGGTGTACAATGAGCAGTTCTTC,CASTRRGQRVYNEQFF
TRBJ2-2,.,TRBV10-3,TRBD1,TGTGCCATCAGTACCGGACAGGGGGGCACCGGGGAGCTGTTTTTT,CAISTGQGGTGELFF
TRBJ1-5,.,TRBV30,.,TGTGCCTGGAGTTGGGGAGGAGATCAGCCCCAGCATTTT,CAWSWGGDQPQHF
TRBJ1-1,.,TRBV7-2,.,TGTGCCAGCAGCTTAATCGCAGGGTGGACTAACACTGAAGCTTTCTTT,CASSLIAGWTNTEAFF
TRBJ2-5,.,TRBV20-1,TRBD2,TGCAGTGTTAGTACGACTAGCGGGAAGCTGGGGACCCAGTACTTC,CSVSTTSGKLGTQYF
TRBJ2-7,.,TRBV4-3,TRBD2,TGCGCCAGCAGCCAAGATCGCCTAGCGGGAGACCCTACCTACGAGCAGTACTTC,CASSQDRLAGDPTYEQYF
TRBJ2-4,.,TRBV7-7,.,TGTGCCAGCACCCCCGCAGTAGCCAAAAACATTCAGTACTTC,CASTPAVAKNIQYF
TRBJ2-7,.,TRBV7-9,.,TGTGCCAGCAGCTTAATCGGGCGCGGGTTTTCCTACGAGCAGTACTTC,CASSLIGRGFSYEQYF
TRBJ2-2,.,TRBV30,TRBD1,TGTGCCTGGAGTGGGGACAGGGGGATCGGCGGGGAGCTGTTTTTT,CAWSGDRGIGGELFF
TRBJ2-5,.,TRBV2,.,TGTGCCAGCAGGATCTCGAGGGCCCAGTACTTC,CASRISRAQYF
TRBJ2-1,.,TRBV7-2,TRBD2,TGTGCCAGCAGCTCGAGACTAGCGGGGGGCAATGAGCAGTTCTTC,CASSSRLAGGNEQFF
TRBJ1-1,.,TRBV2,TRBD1,TGTGCCAGCAGTGAGGAGACAGGGGGCACTGAAGCTTTCTTT,CASSEETGGTEAFF
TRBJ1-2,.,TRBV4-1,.,TGCGCCAGCAGCGAAAAGTTGTATTATGGCTACACCTTC,CASSEKLYYGYTF
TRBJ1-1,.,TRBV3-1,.,TGTGCCAGCAGCCAAACAGGGTACACTGAAGCTTTCTTT,CASSQTGYTEAFF
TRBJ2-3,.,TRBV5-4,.,TGTGCCAGCAGCCCAGCTATGTGGGGCGGTTCCACAGATACGCAGTATTTT,CASSPAMWGGSTDTQYF
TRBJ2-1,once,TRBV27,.,TGTGCCAGCAGTCCCCGACGGGACTCCTACAATGAGCAGTTCTTC,CASSPRRDSYNEQFF
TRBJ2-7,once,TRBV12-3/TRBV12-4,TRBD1,TGTGCCAGCAGTTCCTCCGGGACAGGGAGGCCCTACGAGCAGTACTTC,CASSSSGTGRPYEQYF
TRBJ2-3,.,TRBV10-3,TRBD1,TGTGCCATCAGTGTCCACTCCGGGACAGGGTCTGGGAATACGCAGTATTTT,CAISVHSGTGSGNTQYF
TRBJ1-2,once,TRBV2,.,TGTGCCAGCCTCTTAAGGGCAGGTAACTATGGCTACACCTTC,CASLLRAGNYGYTF
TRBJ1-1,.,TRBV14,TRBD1,TGTGCCAGCCGTACTCCGGGACAGGCGACTGAAGCTTTCTTT,CASRTPGQATEAFF
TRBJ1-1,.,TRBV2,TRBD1,TGTGCCAGCAGAGACGGGACAGTTGAAGCTTTCTTT,CASRDGTVEAFF
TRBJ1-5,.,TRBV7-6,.,TGTGCCAGCAGCTCACTTGGACGACCTGATCAGCCCCAGCATTTT,CASSSLGRPDQPQHF